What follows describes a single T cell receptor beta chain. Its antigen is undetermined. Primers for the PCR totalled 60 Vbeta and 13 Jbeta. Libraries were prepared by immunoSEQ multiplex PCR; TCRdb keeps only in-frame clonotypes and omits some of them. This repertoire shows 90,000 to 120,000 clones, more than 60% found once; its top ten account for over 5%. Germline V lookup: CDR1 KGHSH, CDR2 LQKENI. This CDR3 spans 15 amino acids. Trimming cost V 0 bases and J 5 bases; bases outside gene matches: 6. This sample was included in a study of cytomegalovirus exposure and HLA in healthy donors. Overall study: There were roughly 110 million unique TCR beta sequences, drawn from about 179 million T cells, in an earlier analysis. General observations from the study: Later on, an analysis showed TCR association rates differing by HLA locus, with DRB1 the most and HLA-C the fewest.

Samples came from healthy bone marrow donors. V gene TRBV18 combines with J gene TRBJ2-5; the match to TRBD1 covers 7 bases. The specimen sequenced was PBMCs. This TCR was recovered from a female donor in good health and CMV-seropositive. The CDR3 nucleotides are TGTGCCAGCTCACCACCTATAGGGGGCGCGGAGACCCAGTACTTC. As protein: CASSPPIGGAETQYF.